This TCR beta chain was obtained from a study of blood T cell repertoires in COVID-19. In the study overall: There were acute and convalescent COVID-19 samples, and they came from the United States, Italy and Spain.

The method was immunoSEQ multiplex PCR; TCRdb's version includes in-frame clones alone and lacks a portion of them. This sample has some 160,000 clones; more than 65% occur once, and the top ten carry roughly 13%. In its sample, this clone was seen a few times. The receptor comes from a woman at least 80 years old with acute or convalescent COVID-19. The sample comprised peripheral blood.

CDR3 loop: CASRGQGNTEAFF. In DNA, the CDR3 is TGTGCCAGCAGAGGACAGGGGAACACTGAAGCTTTCTTT. The chain carries TRBV12-3 or TRBV12-4 and TRBJ1-1, with 8 positions matching TRBD1. This CDR3 is 13 amino acids long. V was clipped by 6 bases and J by 1 base; unmatched bases: 1.